A single sample gave rise to the 15 T cell receptor beta chains below, sequenced in a study of beta chain features in type 1 diabetes. Findings and caveats of the study: All four CD4+ subsets of Type 1 diabetes patients contained TCRB CDR3s that were moderately but significantly shorter.

TCRB transcripts that were expressed got sequenced, as all of the isolated RNA had been reverse transcribed. Data came from immunoSEQ multiplex PCR; TCRdb stores just in-frame clones and leaves some out. The sample lists about 650,000 clones, 9.5% to 15% occurring once. These receptors have no identified antigens. The sample taken for sequencing was naive CD4+ T cells from blood. The receptors were sampled from a man younger than 40 with type 1 diabetes.

This clone has just a few counts. This sequence joins TRBV2 and TRBJ2-1, with D unclear. This CDR3 has 13 amino acids. Germline values: CDR1 SNHLY, CDR2 FYNNEI. Trimming cost V 8 bases and J 2 bases, with 10 bases left between them. Here the CDR3 DNA reads TGTGCCAGCCGACACCTAACCTACAATGAGCAGTTCTTC. Translating it yields CASRHLTYNEQFF.

This clone was recorded a few times. This chain joins TRBV2 and TRBJ1-3; D ambiguous. V was pared by 2 bases and J by 4 bases, with 9 bases between. This CDR3 spans 14 amino acids. CDR1 SNHLY and CDR2 FYNNEI come from the germline V gene. This chain's CDR3 is CASSELVSGNTIYF. CDR3 DNA sequence: TGTGCCAGCAGTGAATTGGTATCCGGAAACACCATATATTTT.

The chain recombines TRBV5-1 with TRBJ2-5, with 8 bases aligning to TRBD1. V lost 4 bases to trimming and J lost 5 bases; unmatched junction nucleotides: 4. CDR1 is SGHRS, CDR2 YFSETQ, per germline. This CDR3 has 13 amino acids. The CDR3 DNA sequence: TGCGCCAGCAGCCCCTGGACAGGGGAGACCCAGTACTTC. Its protein product is CASSPWTGETQYF.

This clone has a handful of counts. The V gene is TRBV5-4, the J gene TRBJ2-3, with D maybe TRBD2 (6 bases). The CDR3 is 14 amino acids. Trimming took off 4 bases at V and 4 bases at J, with 13 bases between the two ends. The germline V gene encodes CDR1 SGHNT and CDR2 YYREEE (reference sequence). This CDR3 reads CASSPQRAADTQYF. CDR3 sequence (DNA): TGTGCCAGCAGCCCCCAGCGGGCCGCAGATACGCAGTATTTT.

The CDR3 loop reads CASRTGQNYEQYF. The CDR3 bases are TGTGCCAGCAGGACGGGACAGAACTACGAGCAGTACTTC. V and J are TRBV6-5 and TRBJ2-7, with 7 positions matching TRBD1. The germline V gene encodes CDR1 MNHEY and CDR2 SVGAGI. The V and J ends lost 6 bases and 3 bases, in that order; junction bases with no gene match: 5. The CDR3 is 13 residues long.

This chain uses TRBV7-9 with TRBJ1-3; D remains unclear. CDR1 is SEHNR and CDR2 is FQNEAQ in the germline V gene (reference sequence). There are 15 residues in the CDR3. With 1 base removed from V and 1 base from J, the gap between germline ends came to 8 bases. CDR3 residues: CASSLGGQSGNTIYF. CDR3 nucleotides: TGTGCCAGCAGCTTAGGGGGTCAGTCTGGAAACACCATATATTTT.

This clone was observed a few times. The genes are TRBV25-1 and TRBJ1-5, with D possibly matching TRBD1 (6 bases). The V end lost 5 bases, the J end lost 6 bases, and 11 bases lay between the germline ends. This CDR3 contains 13 residues. CDR1 is MGHDK, CDR2 SYGVNS, per germline. CDR3: CASSSLQGQPQHF. DNA of the CDR3: TGTGCCAGCAGTTCCTTACAGGGTCAGCCCCAGCATTTT.

V and J are TRBV6-1 and TRBJ2-3; TRBD2 matches at 11 bases. Germline CDR1 is MNHNS and CDR2 is SASEGT. The CDR3 totals 18 residues. The V gene end was trimmed by 0 bases and the J gene end by 0 bases; junction bases not matched to a gene: 5. CDR3: CASSEARTSGSSTDTQYF. DNA of the CDR3: TGTGCCAGCAGTGAAGCTAGGACTAGCGGGTCTAGCACAGATACGCAGTATTTT.

DNA for the CDR3: TGCAGTGCTAGAGATTCCCAGGGACTCCACTTT. This gives the protein CSARDSQGLHF. The chain has TRBV20-1 and TRBJ1-6, with D tentatively TRBD1 (5 bases). The germline V gene has CDR1 DFQATT and CDR2 SNEGSKA (reference sequence). The CDR3 loop spans 11 amino acids. The ends were cut back, 0 bases at V and 16 bases at J, with 10 bases in the middle.

Comment on this clone: The same CDR3 arises from other DNA sequences in this sample as well. DNA for the CDR3: TGCGCCAGCAGCTTAGCGCCAGGGCTGAACACTGAAGCTTTCTTT. Protein sequence: CASSLAPGLNTEAFF. This rearrangement joins TRBV5-1 to TRBJ1-1, with D possibly matching TRBD1 (5 bases). Trimming left V 2 bases short and J 0 bases short, with 11 bases between. This CDR3 comprises 15 residues. In germline, CDR1 is SGHRS, CDR2 YFSETQ.

V gene TRBV9 combines with J gene TRBJ2-1; 7 bases agree with TRBD1. The CDR3 length is 17 residues. The J segment lost 4 bases and the V segment lost 0 bases, leaving 10 bases of the junction unmatched. Germline V CDR1 and CDR2: SGDLS, YYNGEE. CDR3 sequence: CASSVETGTADYNEQFF. The DNA of the CDR3 is TGTGCCAGCAGCGTAGAAACCGGGACAGCGGATTACAATGAGCAGTTCTTC.

This clone has more than one count but fewer than ten. V is TRBV28 and J is TRBJ2-6; D could derive from TRBD1 or TRBD2 (5 bases each). Trimming removed 6 bases at V and 1 base at J, with 13 bases between. The germline gives CDR1 MDHEN, CDR2 SYDVKM. The CDR3 sequence is 16 residues long. The CDR3 region has the DNA TGTGCCAGCAGCCTAGGGACCGTATCTGGGGCCAACGTCCTGACTTTC. It translates to CASSLGTVSGANVLTF. Full variable domain (outside the CDR3, taken from reference TRBV28 and TRBJ2-6): DVKVTQSSRYLVKRTGEKVFLECVQDMDHENMFWYRQDPGLGLRLIYFSYDVKMKEKGDIPEGYSVSREKKERFSLILESASTNQTSMYLCASSLGTVSGANVLTFGAGSRLTVL.

The gene calls are TRBV2 and TRBJ2-6, with 7 bases that match TRBD1. This CDR3 comprises 16 residues. Trimming at V came to 6 bases and at J to 0 bases, leaving 5 bases not matched to a gene. Germline values: CDR1 SNHLY, CDR2 FYNNEI. DNA for the CDR3: TGTGCCAGCAGCCGGGACAGCTCCTCTGGGGCCAACGTCCTGACTTTC. It yields the protein CASSRDSSSGANVLTF.

This clone has a handful of counts. This chain uses TRBV19 with TRBJ2-5; D perhaps matches TRBD2 (6 bases). The germline V gene encodes CDR1 LNHDA and CDR2 SQIVND (reference sequence). The V end lost 4 bases, the J end lost 9 bases, and 9 bases lay between the germline ends. The CDR3 loop spans 11 amino acids. DNA of the CDR3: TGTGCCAGTAGTAGCGGGGCGCCCCAGTACTTC. Encoded protein: CASSSGAPQYF.

The V gene is TRBV12-2, the J gene TRBJ2-5; the D segment call TRBD1 is taken from the table without a DNA check. TRBV12-2 is a known pseudogene. The CDR3 contains 16 residues. The CDR3 coding sequence is TGTGCAAGTCGCTTTCCCCTCACCAGGGCCCAAGAGACCCAGTACTTC. It specifies CASRFPLTRAQETQYF.